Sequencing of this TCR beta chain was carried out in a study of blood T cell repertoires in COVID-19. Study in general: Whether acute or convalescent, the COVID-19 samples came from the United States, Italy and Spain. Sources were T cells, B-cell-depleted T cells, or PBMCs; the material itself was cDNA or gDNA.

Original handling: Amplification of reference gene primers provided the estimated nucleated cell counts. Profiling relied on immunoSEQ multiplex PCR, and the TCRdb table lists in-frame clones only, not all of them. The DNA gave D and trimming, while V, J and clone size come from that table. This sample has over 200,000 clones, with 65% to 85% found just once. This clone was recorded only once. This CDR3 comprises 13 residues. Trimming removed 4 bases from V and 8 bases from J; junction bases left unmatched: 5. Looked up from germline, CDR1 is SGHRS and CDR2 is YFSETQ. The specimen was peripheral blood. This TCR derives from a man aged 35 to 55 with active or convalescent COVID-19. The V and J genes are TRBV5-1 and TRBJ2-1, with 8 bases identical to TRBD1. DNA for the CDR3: TGCGCCAGCAGCCCGGACAGGGATCATGAGCAGTTCTTC. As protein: CASSPDRDHEQFF. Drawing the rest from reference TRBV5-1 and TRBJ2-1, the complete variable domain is KAGVTQTPRYLIKTRGQQVTLSCSPISGHRSVSWYQQTPGQGLQFLFEYFSETQRNKGNFPGRFSGRQFSNSRSEMNVSTLELGDSALYLCASSPDRDHEQFFGPGTRLTVL.